This T cell receptor beta chain originates from a study of STAT3 mutations in large granular lymphocyte leukemia. Across the whole study: Over half of T-LGLL patients had one or more immunosuppressive regimens.

General study findings and limits: In about 30% of the 18 patients, new TCR clonotypes emerged after therapy. Every T-LGLL patient had at least one immunodominant TCRbeta clonotype. Clonal expansion was inferred from samples taken at other timepoints.

Trimming left V 7 bases short and J 2 bases short, with 15 bases between. From germline, CDR1 is MNHNY and CDR2 SVGAGI (reference sequence). The CDR3 is 15 amino acids. Each sample's TCRbeta library yielded on average about 40,773 productive templates. The assay was immunoSEQ multiplex PCR, and TCRdb's table has in-frame clones only and misses some. The top ten clones hold more than 35% of a sample with about 2,900 clones, roughly 90% of them seen once. Concerning this clone itself: No antigen is known for it.

The chain carries TRBV6-6 and TRBJ2-1; D is unresolved. The specimen was peripheral blood mononuclear cells. The origin of this receptor is a man aged 35-49 years with T-cell large granular lymphocyte leukemia. Some clones in this sample may be carry-over from other donors' samples. The CDR3 coding sequence is TGTGCCAGCAACCCCGGCTTCGGAACCTACAATGAGCAGTTCTTC. It yields the protein CASNPGFGTYNEQFF.